The clone carrying this T cell receptor beta chain has a count of ten or more. Its antigen remains unidentified. The CDR3 covers 15 residues. The germline CDR1 and CDR2 sequences are MNHEY and SVGEGT. The V gene end was trimmed by 8 bases and the J gene end by 5 bases; junction bases not matched to a gene: 9. This record belongs to a study of T cell repertoires in cytomegalovirus infection. Study context: From public TCR beta signatures came an indication of both CMV infection and matching HLA type.

Study results and caveats: Public TCR beta family frequency separated CMV-and-HLA carriers, including in an independent cohort. The ex vivo response was dominated by HLA-C-restricted CMV-specific TCR beta clonotypes.

TCRdb re-called the reads with MiXCR, one entry per CDR3 protein. The table shows approximately 97,000 distinct CDR3 sequences, with approximately 17% occurring only once. The sequence was collected from a human donor in good health (CMV status not recorded). Some clones in this sample may be carry-over from other donors' samples. V is TRBV6-2 or TRBV6-3 and J is TRBJ2-1; 10 nucleotides align to TRBD1. Sequencing input: PBMCs. The CDR3 region has the DNA TGTGCCAGCGGAGCCTCCGGGACAGGGGACAATGAGCAGTTCTTC. This translates into CASGASGTGDNEQFF.